A single sample gave rise to the 5 T cell receptor beta chains below, sequenced in a study of blood T cell repertoires in COVID-19. Assay used: immunoSEQ multiplex PCR; TCRdb lists only in-frame clones, some missing. The repertoire holds 100,000 to 150,000 clones, with 80% to 90% as singletons. Material: peripheral blood. The receptors derive from a man between 65 and 85 years old with active or convalescent COVID-19.

J is TRBJ2-7 and V is TRBV7-9; D gene ambiguous. The germline V gene encodes CDR1 SEHNR and CDR2 FQNEAQ (reference sequence). CDR3 length equals 13 residues. Trimming removed 5 bases from V and 2 bases from J, with 10 bases in between. The CDR3 protein is CASSPDTPYEQYF. In nucleotides, the CDR3 is TGTGCCAGCAGCCCAGACACCCCCTACGAGCAGTACTTC.

The CDR3 DNA reads TGTGCCAGCAGTTTACGTCCCGGGACAGGCTCAGGAGAAGCTTTCTTT. It specifies CASSLRPGTGSGEAFF. The chain combines TRBV28 with TRBJ1-1, with 8 positions matching TRBD1. Germline V gene sequence: CDR1 MDHEN, CDR2 SYDVKM. J was trimmed by 8 bases and V by 2 bases; bases with no gene match: 13. The CDR3 contains 16 residues.

The chain combines TRBV19 with TRBJ1-2; maybe TRBD1 (6 bases). Between the trimmed V and J ends, which lost 7 bases and 3 bases, there was a span of 15 bases. Germline V CDR1 and CDR2: LNHDA, SQIVND (reference sequence). This CDR3 contains 14 residues. CDR3 coding DNA: TGTGCCAGTAAGGACAGCCCCGTGGACTATGGCTACACCTTC. Encoded protein: CASKDSPVDYGYTF.

The CDR3 DNA reads TGTGCCAGTAAGGACAGGCCCGCTGGGGCCAACGTCCTGACTTTC. As protein: CASKDRPAGANVLTF. The chain combines TRBV19 with TRBJ2-6, with TRBD1 matching 7 bases. CDR3 length: 15 residues. Germline V CDR1 and CDR2: LNHDA, SQIVND (reference sequence). After removal of 7 bases from V and 2 bases from J, the junction contained 5 bases not matched to a gene.

The chain's CDR3 is CASSPQASSTDTQYF. In DNA form, the CDR3 reads TGTGCCAGCTCACCTCAGGCCTCTAGCACAGATACGCAGTATTTT. This chain links TRBV18 with TRBJ2-3; the D is unclear. The CDR3 loop spans 15 amino acids. Trimming took 3 bases from V and 0 from J, leaving 10 bases between them. Per germline, CDR1 KGHSH and CDR2 LQKENI.